Below are 29 T cell receptor beta chains sequenced from a single sample in a study of CD8 T cells in ankylosing spondylitis. Overall study results and limits: Within ankylosing spondylitis blood, a TCR beta motif made up of roughly eight highly homologous variants appeared to be characteristic.

Their target antigens are unknown. TCRdb reprocessed the 5' RACE reads with MiXCR, giving one entry per CDR3 protein. The data hold around 430,000 distinct CDR3 sequences, with 17% observed a single time. The specimen was blood, either unsorted or a sorted T cell fraction (not recorded which). These receptors all come from a male donor with ankylosing spondylitis.

The rearrangement links TRBV11-3 to TRBJ2-7, with D tentatively TRBD2 (7 bases). The germline gives CDR1 SGHNT, CDR2 YENEEA. Trimming stripped 7 bases from V and 3 bases from J, with 19 bases between. The CDR3 is made up of 15 amino acids. CDR3 nucleotide sequence: TGTGCCAGCACCCCCCGGGGGGCGCCAGTCTACGAGCAGTACTTC. It is translated as CASTPRGAPVYEQYF. Using reference TRBV11-3 and TRBJ2-7 for the parts outside the CDR3, the full variable domain is EAGVVQSPRYKIIEKKQPVAFWCNPISGHNTLYWYLQNLGQGPELLIRYENEEAVDDSQLPKDRFSAERLKGVDSTLKIQPAELGDSAVYLCASTPRGAPVYEQYFGPGTRLTVT.

The chain joins TRBV6-5 to TRBJ1-2, with unresolved D. Germline V CDR1 and CDR2: MNHEY, SVGAGI. The CDR3 consists of 14 residues. Trimming cost V 0 bases and J 8 bases, with 13 bases left between them. The CDR3, as DNA: TGTGCCAGCAGTTACTCGAACAGAATGAGAGGCTACACCTTC. This sequence encodes CASSYSNRMRGYTF.

This clonotype appeared a single time. The chain carries TRBV6-5 and TRBJ1-1, with a weak D call TRBD1 (5 bases). This CDR3 is 15 amino acids long. Germline CDR1 is MNHEY and CDR2 is SVGAGI. V lost 3 bases and J lost 1, with 12 bases in between. Here the CDR3 DNA reads TGTGCCAGCAGTTATCTCCAGGGAGCGAACACTGAAGCTTTCTTT. This gives the protein CASSYLQGANTEAFF.

This rearrangement joins TRBV28 to TRBJ2-4, with 7 bases identical to TRBD2. Germline assignment: CDR1 MDHEN and CDR2 SYDVKM. The CDR3 spans 13 residues. V lost 8 bases and J lost 8; bases outside the gene matches: 9. This CDR3 reads CASREAGRDIQYF. CDR3 nucleotide sequence: TGTGCCAGCCGCGAGGCAGGGAGGGACATTCAGTACTTC.

This clonotype came up many times. The rearrangement links TRBV6-1 to TRBJ2-1; tentatively, D is TRBD1 (5 bases). The CDR3 has 14 residues. Germline V gene sequence: CDR1 MNHNS, CDR2 SASEGT. The V and J ends lost 2 bases and 8 bases respectively, with 13 bases between them. CDR3 protein: CASSERKARDEQFF. DNA of the CDR3: TGTGCCAGCAGTGAAAGGAAGGCCAGGGATGAGCAGTTCTTC.

J is TRBJ2-2 and V is TRBV6-5; D gene unclear. CDR3 size: 14 residues. Trimming stripped 0 bases from V and 5 bases from J, with 7 bases between. In germline, CDR1 is MNHEY, CDR2 SVGAGI. This chain's CDR3 is CASSYSYLTGELFF. CDR3 DNA sequence: TGTGCCAGCAGTTACTCGTACCTTACCGGGGAGCTGTTTTTT.

The V and J genes are TRBV2 and TRBJ1-5; 10 positions match TRBD1. CDR3 size: 18 residues. V dropped 2 bases and J dropped 2; count of bases not matched to a gene: 9. Germline V gene sequence: CDR1 SNHLY, CDR2 FYNNEI. This chain's CDR3 is CASSERGQGGGGNQPQHF. The DNA for the CDR3 is TGTGCCAGCAGTGAAAGAGGACAGGGGGGTGGAGGCAATCAGCCCCAGCATTTT.

This clonotype was recorded many times. The chain recombines TRBV5-1 with TRBJ2-1, with D perhaps assigned TRBD1 or TRBD2 (5 bases each). CDR1 and CDR2 (germline): SGHRS, YFSETQ. Trimming left V 0 bases short and J 4 bases short, with 11 bases between. CDR3 length equals 15 residues. The CDR3 here is CASSLAGGTYNEQFF. The DNA of the CDR3 is TGCGCCAGCAGCTTGGCTGGGGGTACATACAATGAGCAGTTCTTC.

In its sample, this clonotype was seen a few times. The rearrangement uses TRBV5-5 and TRBJ2-7; perhaps TRBD1 as D (5 bases). CDR1 is SGHKS and CDR2 is YYEKEE in the germline V gene (reference sequence). Trimming removed 4 bases from V and 1 base from J, with 9 bases in between. CDR3 size: 13 residues. The CDR3 DNA sequence: TGTGCCAGCAGCAACAGGTGGTCCTACGAGCAGTACTTC. Its protein is CASSNRWSYEQYF.

J is TRBJ2-2 and V is TRBV6-2 or TRBV6-3; TRBD1 agrees at 9 bases. The CDR3 length is 16 residues. Germline assignment: CDR1 MNHEY and CDR2 SVGEGT. Unmatched junction bases numbered 11, after V lost 5 bases and J lost 7 bases. The CDR3 region has the DNA TGTGCCAGCAGTCCCGCGGGACAGGGAGCACTCGGGGAGCTGTTTTTT. Amino acid sequence: CASSPAGQGALGELFF.

The rearrangement links TRBV16 to TRBJ1-4; D is ambiguous. The CDR3 totals 13 residues. Trimming cost V 0 bases and J 8 bases, with 7 bases left between them. The germline V gene has CDR1 KGHSY and CDR2 FQNENV. In nucleotides, the CDR3 is TGTGCCAGCAGCCAATCGGATAGAGAAAAACTGTTTTTT. The encoded protein is CASSQSDREKLFF.

This clonotype turned up a few times. The CDR3 DNA reads as TGCGCCAGCAGCCAAGGGGGCCTCCCGGATACGCAGTATTTT. Its protein product is CASSQGGLPDTQYF. The chain is built from TRBV4-1 and TRBJ2-3, with a possible D match to TRBD1 (5 bases). Germline lookup yields CDR1 MGHRA and CDR2 YSYEKL. Trimming removed 1 base at V and 6 bases at J, with 11 bases between. The CDR3 has 14 amino acids.

The chain carries TRBV12-3 or TRBV12-4 and TRBJ2-4; perhaps TRBD2 as D (6 bases). Trimming took 3 bases from V and 1 from J, leaving 10 bases between them. CDR3 length: 15 amino acids. In DNA form, the CDR3 reads TGTGCCAGCAGTTTGGGGGGAATGGCCAAAAACATTCAGTACTTC. Its translation: CASSLGGMAKNIQYF.

This clonotype was observed a handful of times. J is TRBJ2-4 and V is TRBV25-1, with D perhaps being TRBD1 or TRBD2 (6 bases each). The CDR3 contains 13 residues. CDR1 is MGHDK and CDR2 is SYGVNS in the germline V gene. Trimming removed 7 bases from V and 3 bases from J, with 10 bases in between. CDR3 DNA: TGTGCCAGCACTGAGGGGGGCAAAAACATTCAGTACTTC. This gives the protein CASTEGGKNIQYF.

This clonotype has only a few counts. The V and J genes are TRBV5-1 and TRBJ1-1; 7 bases are a match to TRBD1. The trim removed 4 bases at V and 5 bases at J, leaving 11 bases unmatched. Germline CDR1 and CDR2: SGHRS and YFSETQ. This CDR3 contains 15 residues. The CDR3 reads CASSERQGVRTEAFF. DNA of the CDR3: TGCGCCAGCAGCGAAAGACAGGGCGTAAGGACTGAAGCTTTCTTT.

J is TRBJ1-5 and V is TRBV20-1; maybe TRBD1 (6 bases). The V end was cut by 6 bases, the J end by 0 bases, with 18 bases between. Germline CDR1 is DFQATT and CDR2 is SNEGSKA (reference sequence). The CDR3 totals 16 residues. The CDR3 DNA is TGCAGTGCCAGGAAATGGACAGATTATAGCAATCAGCCCCAGCATTTT. Its protein product is CSARKWTDYSNQPQHF.

The chain employs TRBV2 and TRBJ1-2; D is possibly TRBD1 (6 bases). The length of the CDR3 is 13 residues. Germline CDR1 SNHLY, CDR2 FYNNEI. Trimming removed 6 bases at V and 0 bases at J, with 8 bases between. CDR3 nucleotides: TGTGCCAGCAGACAGGGTGCTAACTATGGCTACACCTTC. The encoded protein is CASRQGANYGYTF.

V is TRBV4-3 and J is TRBJ1-1; D not resolved. CDR1 and CDR2 from the germline V gene are LGHNA and YSLEER. The length of the CDR3 is 14 residues. V lost 1 base and J lost 8, with 14 bases in between. CDR3 amino acids: CASSQAQWAAEAFF. CDR3 coding DNA: TGCGCCAGCAGCCAAGCTCAGTGGGCAGCAGAAGCTTTCTTT.

This clonotype turned up a few times. The V gene is TRBV7-8, the J gene TRBJ1-6; D may be TRBD1 (5 bases). This CDR3 spans 17 amino acids. From germline, CDR1 is SGHVS and CDR2 FQNEAQ. The V end lost 5 bases, the J end lost 1 base, and 15 bases lay between the germline ends. Here the CDR3 reads CASSRAGSRSYNSPLHF. The CDR3, as DNA: TGTGCCAGCAGCCGAGCAGGGAGTAGGTCCTATAATTCACCCCTCCACTTT.

The rearrangement joins TRBV28 to TRBJ1-1, with TRBD1 matching 8 bases. The CDR3 is made up of 17 amino acids. The V gene end was trimmed by 4 bases and the J gene end by 2 bases; junction bases not matched to a gene: 12. Germline CDR1 reads MDHEN; CDR2 reads SYDVKM. This chain's CDR3 is CASSSGQAFVRNTEAFF. CDR3 in DNA: TGTGCCAGCAGTTCGGGACAGGCGTTCGTTAGAAACACTGAAGCTTTCTTT.

The chain couples TRBV11-2 to TRBJ2-3; D is unclear. Germline CDR1 is SGHAT and CDR2 is FQNNGV. The CDR3 extends over 13 amino acids. Deletions cut 1 base from V and 6 bases from J, with 8 bases between. CDR3 nucleotide sequence: TGTGCCAGCAGCTTAGTTTTTTGGGATACGCAGTATTTT. Its protein is CASSLVFWDTQYF.

This clonotype has only a few counts. V gene TRBV5-1 combines with J gene TRBJ2-3; D is uncertain. The CDR3 is made up of 14 amino acids. V was trimmed by 4 bases and J by 5 bases, leaving 14 bases between them. Looked up from germline, CDR1 is SGHRS and CDR2 is YFSETQ. CDR3 in DNA: TGCGCCAGCAGCGGAGCAGGAGCCCGAGATACGCAGTATTTT. It yields the protein CASSGAGARDTQYF.

This clonotype was detected only a few times. This chain links TRBV6-6 with TRBJ1-1; D is perhaps TRBD1 (5 bases). The V and J ends lost 7 bases and 3 bases respectively, with 12 bases between them. CDR1 and CDR2 (germline): MNHNY, SVGAGI (reference sequence). The CDR3 length is 13 residues. CDR3 in DNA: TGTGCCAGCACGGTCTTGGGGGACACTGAAGCTTTCTTT. This translates into CASTVLGDTEAFF.

The chain uses TRBV7-2 and TRBJ2-5, with a possible D match to TRBD2 (5 bases). The length of the CDR3 is 14 residues. Germline CDR1 SGHTA, CDR2 FQGNSA. V lost 2 bases to trimming and J lost 7 bases, with 14 bases between them. The CDR3 nucleotides read TGTGCCAGCAGCTTAATTGGCGGGCTAGGGACCCAGTACTTC. Translated, it gives CASSLIGGLGTQYF.

This clonotype appeared many times. Written as DNA, the CDR3 is TGCGCCAGCAGCTCGGACCCGCCGGGCTACGAGCAGTACTTC. Its translation is CASSSDPPGYEQYF. The chain joins TRBV5-1 to TRBJ2-7, with D hard to call. Trimming pared 3 bases from V and 3 bases from J, leaving 13 bases between. Per germline, CDR1 SGHRS and CDR2 YFSETQ. CDR3 length: 14 amino acids.

The gene calls are TRBV19 and TRBJ1-1; perhaps TRBD1 as D (5 bases). Trimming removed 3 bases at V and 3 bases at J, with 11 bases between. Germline V gene data show CDR1 as LNHDA and CDR2 as SQIVND (reference sequence). This CDR3 is built from 14 residues. CDR3 nucleotide sequence: TGTGCCAGTAGTATGGGCAGGGTGTACACTGAAGCTTTCTTT. It codes for CASSMGRVYTEAFF.

This clonotype was seen at least ten times. J is TRBJ2-2 and V is TRBV5-1, with 8 bases lining up with TRBD1. CDR3 length equals 16 residues. Germline assignment: CDR1 SGHRS and CDR2 YFSETQ. The J segment lost 9 bases and the V segment lost 4 bases, leaving 14 bases of the junction unmatched. CDR3 protein: CASSAAGTGLPRELFF. Written as DNA, the CDR3 is TGCGCCAGCAGCGCCGCCGGGACAGGCCTCCCCCGGGAGCTGTTTTTT. Combining the CDR3 with reference TRBV5-1 and TRBJ2-2 gives the whole variable domain KAGVTQTPRYLIKTRGQQVTLSCSPISGHRSVSWYQQTPGQGLQFLFEYFSETQRNKGNFPGRFSGRQFSNSRSEMNVSTLELGDSALYLCASSAAGTGLPRELFFGEGSRLTVL.

This clonotype was found a few times. The chain carries TRBV15 and TRBJ2-3, with 8 nucleotides matching TRBD1. Looked up from germline, CDR1 is LNHNV and CDR2 is YYDKDF (reference sequence). The V gene end was trimmed by 0 bases and the J gene end by 4 bases; junction bases not matched to a gene: 9. The CDR3 contains 17 residues. The CDR3: CATSRDLTGADADTQYF. Here the CDR3 DNA reads TGTGCCACCAGCAGAGATCTGACAGGGGCTGATGCAGATACGCAGTATTTT.

This clonotype has more than one count but fewer than ten. The chain employs TRBV4-2 and TRBJ1-1; D not resolved. The CDR3 extends over 15 amino acids. V was shortened by 0 bases and J by 5 bases, with 13 bases between the two germline ends. The germline CDR1 and CDR2 sequences are LGHNA and YNFKEQ. The CDR3 nucleotides are TGTGCCAGCAGCCAAGATCGGTTAGGGTTTACTGAAGCTTTCTTT. It encodes CASSQDRLGFTEAFF.